Relative to its sample, the clone carrying this TCR beta chain is large. The antigen remains undetermined. Germline CDR1 reads MGHRA; CDR2 reads YSYEKL. The CDR3 spans 13 residues. V lost 3 bases to trimming and J lost 1 base, with 4 bases between them. The source of the sample is a study of long-term antiretroviral therapy in people with HIV. Study results and caveats: Unavailable data included ART adherence, viral resistance and therapy changes (switches in treatment). Diversity remained lower than transplant donor controls, even though it increased after ART. All blood samples came from the years 2004 to 2017, possibly under older ART regimens.

They ran version v3.0 of the immunoSEQ assay at survey level. A target of about 35,000-55,000 T-cell genomes per sample was set for sequencing. TCRdb's table, derived via immunoSEQ multiplex PCR, lists solely in-frame clones and lacks some. The table lists about 20,000 clones, 80% of them singletons. This TCR derives from a woman aged 35 to 49 with HIV. Specimen: unsorted PBMCs, collected 0.2 years after starting antiretroviral therapy. This chain joins TRBV4-1 and TRBJ1-5; the D is unclear. For the CDR3, the DNA is TGCGCCAGCAGCCAGGACAGCAATCAGCCCCAGCATTTT. Amino acids: CASSQDSNQPQHF.